A selection of T cell receptor beta chains follows, all from one sample in a study of cytomegalovirus exposure and HLA in healthy donors. Here immunoSEQ multiplex PCR was the method, and the copy in TCRdb shows in-frame clones only, minus some. The repertoire holds 130,000 to 150,000 clones, with over 75% as singletons. The sequenced material came from PBMCs. These receptors came from a woman aged 30 to 39 in good health and CMV-seronegative. Each CDR3 is given with its conserved first and last residue. The D gene is left open where the match is weak. Clone size is stated in some rows and not others, as once, few, many or a class when expanded.

V gene	J gene	clone size	D gene	CDR3 protein	CDR3 DNA
TRBV7-2	TRBJ1-5	-	-	CASSPQGNQPQHF	TGTGCCAGCAGCCCACAGGGCAATCAGCCCCAGCATTTT
TRBV7-8	TRBJ1-1	-	TRBD1	CASSSRGRATEAFF	TGTGCCAGCAGTTCGAGGGGGCGCGCCACTGAAGCTTTCTTT
TRBV5-1	TRBJ2-7	-	-	CASSLTGSYEQYF	TGCGCCAGCAGCTTGACGGGATCCTACGAGCAGTACTTC
TRBV5-1	TRBJ2-7	-	TRBD2	CASNLAGSSYEQYF	TGCGCCAGCAACCTAGCGGGGAGCTCCTACGAGCAGTACTTC
TRBV27	TRBJ2-1	-	TRBD2	CASSTLAGTPYSYNEQFF	TGTGCCAGCAGTACACTAGCGGGGACCCCCTACTCCTACAATGAGCAGTTCTTC
TRBV5-4	TRBJ2-3	once	-	CASSLYTDLTDTQYF	TGTGCCAGCAGCTTGTATACTGACTTAACAGATACGCAGTATTTT
TRBV7-9	TRBJ1-1	-	-	CASSFYGRGAFF	TGTGCCAGCAGCTTCTACGGAAGAGGAGCTTTCTTT
TRBV4-1	TRBJ1-6	-	TRBD1	CASSLQGAGSSPLHF	TGCGCCAGCAGCCTTCAGGGGGCTGGAAGTTCACCCCTCCACTTT
TRBV19	TRBJ2-7	-	-	CASSQVGTAYEQYF	TGTGCCAGTAGCCAAGTCGGTACGGCCTACGAGCAGTACTTC
TRBV23-1	TRBJ1-6	-	TRBD1	CASSHPDRGPYNSPLHF	TGCGCCAGCAGTCACCCCGACAGGGGGCCCTATAATTCACCCCTCCACTTT
TRBV7-9	TRBJ2-6	-	-	CASSPSTAGANVLTF	TGTGCCAGCAGCCCGAGCACTGCTGGGGCCAACGTCCTGACTTTC
TRBV19	TRBJ1-5	once	TRBD1	CASSHRGEVQPQHF	TGTGCCAGTAGCCACAGGGGGGAGGTTCAGCCCCAGCATTTT
TRBV18	TRBJ1-2	-	-	CASSPSLQGNGYTF	TGTGCCAGCTCACCATCTTTACAGGGCAATGGCTACACCTTC
TRBV20-1	TRBJ2-3	-	-	CSASQEDTQYF	TGCAGTGCTAGTCAGGAAGATACGCAGTATTTT
TRBV5-1	TRBJ2-1	-	TRBD1	CASSGFPTGSSYNEQFF	TGCGCCAGCAGCGGATTCCCGACAGGGAGCTCCTACAATGAGCAGTTCTTC
TRBV5-4	TRBJ2-5	-	-	CASSLRLGETQYF	TGTGCCAGCAGCTTGAGACTAGGGGAGACCCAGTACTTC
TRBV5-1	TRBJ2-2	-	-	CASSLVGGRQYTGELFF	TGCGCCAGCAGCTTGGTTGGGGGGAGACAGTACACCGGGGAGCTGTTTTTT
TRBV7-8	TRBJ2-1	-	TRBD1	CASSLERTGFYNEQFF	TGTGCCAGCAGCTTAGAGCGGACAGGGTTCTACAATGAGCAGTTCTTC
TRBV5-6	TRBJ2-3	-	TRBD2	CASSGLAGGLTDTQYF	TGTGCCAGCAGCGGACTAGCGGGGGGTCTGACAGATACGCAGTATTTT
TRBV5-5	TRBJ2-5	once	-	CASSVQGGGETQYF	TGTGCCAGCAGCGTACAGGGAGGGGGAGAGACCCAGTACTTC
TRBV14	TRBJ2-2	-	-	CASSAHTGTGELFF	TGTGCCAGCAGCGCTCATACAGGGACCGGGGAGCTGTTTTTT
TRBV11-2	TRBJ2-7	-	TRBD2	CASSLGRGDPYEQYF	TGTGCCAGCAGCTTGGGCCGGGGGGATCCCTACGAGCAGTACTTC
TRBV5-6	TRBJ2-7	-	-	CASSLSPLHEQYF	TGTGCCAGCAGCTTAAGCCCCCTCCACGAGCAGTACTTC
TRBV6-1	TRBJ2-3	-	TRBD1	CASSAGQGRTDTQYF	TGTGCCAGCAGTGCCGGACAGGGTCGGACAGATACGCAGTATTTT